The 5 T cell receptor beta chains below all came from one sample that was sequenced in a study of blood T cell repertoires in COVID-19. Profiling relied on immunoSEQ multiplex PCR, and the TCRdb table lists in-frame clones only, not all of them. The sample contains 400,000 to 450,000 clones, about 87% of which appear only once. Sequenced sample: peripheral blood. These receptor sequences come from a woman aged 50 to 60 with COVID-19, enrolled during active disease.

The rearrangement joins TRBV3-1 (or the pseudogene TRBV3-2) to TRBJ1-1, with no clear D. CDR3 length: 14 residues. V lost 1 base and J 5 bases, leaving 11 bases between the germline ends. CDR1 is LGHDT, CDR2 YNNKEL, per germline (reference sequence). The CDR3 bases are TGTGCCAGCAGCCAAGGGGAGGTGAGAACTGAAGCTTTCTTT. Protein sequence: CASSQGEVRTEAFF.

A single count supports this clone. The CDR3 spells CASSLGRDRGTQYF. The DNA of the CDR3 is TGTGCCAGCAGCTTAGGCCGGGACAGGGGTACGCAGTATTTT. This sequence joins TRBV7-9 and TRBJ2-3; 10 bases match TRBD1. V shed 1 base, J shed 8 bases, and the junction held 3 bases outside the gene matches. Germline CDR1 reads SEHNR; CDR2 reads FQNEAQ (reference sequence). The CDR3 loop spans 14 amino acids.

The gene calls are TRBV4-1 and TRBJ1-4; D gene ambiguous. The V gene's germline CDR1 is MGHRA and CDR2 YSYEKL. The CDR3 covers 13 residues. The V end lost 1 base, the J end lost 5 bases, and 5 bases lay between the germline ends. CDR3: CASSQVGNEKLFF. CDR3 bases: TGCGCCAGCAGCCAAGTCGGGAATGAAAAACTGTTTTTT.

The chain has TRBV7-9 and TRBJ2-2; maybe TRBD2 (6 bases). The CDR3 covers 16 residues. Trimming cost V 5 bases and J 2 bases, with 15 bases left between them. CDR1 is SEHNR, CDR2 FQNEAQ, per germline (reference sequence). The CDR3 region has the DNA TGTGCCAGCAGCCTCCGGGACTTACTAAACACCGGGGAGCTGTTTTTT. Translated, it gives CASSLRDLLNTGELFF.

This clone was detected only once. The chain has TRBV5-1 and TRBJ1-3, with no clear D. This CDR3 is 16 amino acids long. From germline, CDR1 is SGHRS and CDR2 YFSETQ. Trimming pared 3 bases from V and 0 bases from J, leaving 13 bases between. CDR3 in amino acids: CASSSLTGSSGNTIYF. The CDR3 DNA reads TGCGCCAGCAGCTCATTGACTGGCTCCTCTGGAAACACCATATATTTT.